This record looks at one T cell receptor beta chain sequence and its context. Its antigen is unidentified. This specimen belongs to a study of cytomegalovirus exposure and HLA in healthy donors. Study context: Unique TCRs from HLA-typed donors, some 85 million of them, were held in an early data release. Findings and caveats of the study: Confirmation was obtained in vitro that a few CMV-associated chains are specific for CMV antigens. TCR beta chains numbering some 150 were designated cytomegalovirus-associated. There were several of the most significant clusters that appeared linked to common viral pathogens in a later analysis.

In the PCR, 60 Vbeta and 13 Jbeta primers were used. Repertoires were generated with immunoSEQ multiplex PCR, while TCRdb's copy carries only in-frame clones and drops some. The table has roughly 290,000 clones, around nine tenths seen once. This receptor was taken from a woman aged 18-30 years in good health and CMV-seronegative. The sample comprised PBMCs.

The CDR3 DNA is TGTGCCAGTAGTAAAACAGGGGGCAATGAGCAGTTCTTC. It encodes CASSKTGGNEQFF. The chain couples TRBV19 to TRBJ2-1, with TRBD1 matching 8 bases. This CDR3 has 13 residues. The V and J ends lost 4 bases and 6 bases, in that order; junction bases with no gene match: 2. Germline lookup yields CDR1 LNHDA and CDR2 SQIVND (reference sequence). The full variable domain, completed using reference TRBV19 and TRBJ2-1, is DGGITQSPKYLFRKEGQNVTLSCEQNLNHDAMYWYRQDPGQGLRLIYYSQIVNDFQKGDIAEGYSVSREKKESFPLTVTSAQKNPTAFYLCASSKTGGNEQFFGPGTRLTVL.